The next 21 T cell receptor beta chains were all read from a single sample in a study of cytomegalovirus exposure and HLA in healthy donors. PCR was performed using 60 Vbeta and 13 Jbeta primers. Generated by immunoSEQ multiplex PCR, the TCRdb table keeps only in-frame clones and is missing some. Among tens of thousands of clones listed, approximately 80% were seen once. What was sequenced was PBMCs. All receptors come from a female donor in good health and CMV-seronegative.

This clone was found a few times. The chain uses TRBV5-1 and TRBJ2-3, with D perhaps TRBD1 (6 bases). The V and J ends lost 3 bases and 4 bases respectively, with 9 bases between them. The CDR3 has 13 amino acids. CDR1 is SGHRS, CDR2 YFSETQ, per germline. CDR3 protein: CASSSAGADTQYF. The CDR3 coding sequence is TGCGCCAGCAGCTCGGCAGGGGCAGATACGCAGTATTTT.

This chain joins TRBV6-1 and TRBJ2-7, with a possible D match to TRBD2 (6 bases). CDR1 is MNHNS, CDR2 SASEGT, per germline. V lost 6 bases and J 0 bases, leaving 15 bases between the germline ends. CDR3 length equals 15 residues. The chain's CDR3 is CASSDPSVPSYEQYF. The CDR3 nucleotides read TGTGCCAGCAGCGACCCTAGCGTCCCCTCCTACGAGCAGTACTTC.

The chain has TRBV6-1 and TRBJ2-1; D is ambiguous. Looked up from germline, CDR1 is MNHNS and CDR2 is SASEGT. The CDR3 consists of 14 residues. The ends were cut back, 3 bases at V and 7 bases at J, with 13 bases in the middle. CDR3 nucleotides: TGTGCCAGCAGTGACCCGACAAGGTTGAATGAGCAGTTCTTC. This sequence encodes CASSDPTRLNEQFF.

The chain is built from TRBV29-1 and TRBJ2-1; 7 nucleotides agree with TRBD1. Losses at the gene ends were 1 base for V and 2 bases for J; bases not matched to a gene: 8. Germline-derived CDR1 and CDR2 are SQVTM and ANQGSEA. This CDR3 has 16 amino acids. CDR3 in DNA: TGCAGCGTTGAAGTTGTACAGGGACAGCCCTACAATGAGCAGTTCTTC. Residues: CSVEVVQGQPYNEQFF.

This chain links TRBV6-1 with TRBJ2-2; the D is unclear. V was pared by 0 bases and J by 1 base, with 3 bases between. Germline loops: CDR1 MNHNS, CDR2 SASEGT. The CDR3 extends over 14 amino acids. The CDR3 reads CASSEAMNTGELFF. CDR3 in DNA: TGTGCCAGCAGTGAAGCCATGAACACCGGGGAGCTGTTTTTT.

This clone came up a few times. The gene calls are TRBV2 and TRBJ1-1; 10 nucleotides line up with TRBD1. V was clipped by 9 bases and J by 5 bases; unmatched bases: 12. CDR1 is SNHLY, CDR2 FYNNEI, per germline. The CDR3 length is 15 residues. CDR3 nucleotide sequence: TGTGCCAGTAGCCCCAGGACAGGGGGTGGGACTGAAGCTTTCTTT. Its protein is CASSPRTGGGTEAFF.

V is TRBV5-1 and J is TRBJ2-7; possible D gene TRBD1, 7 bases. The CDR3 has 12 amino acids. From germline, CDR1 is SGHRS and CDR2 YFSETQ. V was clipped by 7 bases and J by 4 bases, with 12 bases between them. The CDR3 coding sequence is TGCGCCAGCGGCGGGACAGCGTACGAGCAGTACTTC. Translating it yields CASGGTAYEQYF.

The chain carries TRBV4-2 and TRBJ1-4; D is undetermined. Germline V gives CDR1 LGHNA, CDR2 YNFKEQ. The CDR3 runs to 17 residues. V was shortened by 4 bases and J by 3 bases, with 18 bases between the two germline ends. Here the CDR3 DNA reads TGTGCCAGCAGCCTCCGGATCGAGGGCGGCCCTAATGAAAAACTGTTTTTT. Protein: CASSLRIEGGPNEKLFF.

The chain is built from TRBV5-1 and TRBJ2-5; D unresolved. The length of the CDR3 is 15 residues. Trimming shortened V by 0 bases and J by 5 bases, and 14 bases separated the two germline ends. Germline-derived CDR1 and CDR2 are SGHRS and YFSETQ. The CDR3 reads CASSLAQAPYETQYF. The CDR3 DNA sequence: TGCGCCAGCAGCTTGGCCCAGGCCCCCTACGAGACCCAGTACTTC.

The CDR3 DNA sequence: TGTGCCAGCAGCAACGCGGGGGTCTGGGAAAAACTGTTTTTT. This encodes CASSNAGVWEKLFF. V and J are TRBV7-8 and TRBJ1-4; weak D call: TRBD1 (5 bases). The CDR3 runs 14 residues. CDR1 is SGHVS, CDR2 FQNEAQ, per germline. V lost 5 bases and J lost 8, with 15 bases in between.

The chain has TRBV2 and TRBJ2-5; 11 bases fit TRBD1. The trim removed 7 bases at V and 2 bases at J, leaving 6 bases unmatched. Germline V gene data show CDR1 as SNHLY and CDR2 as FYNNEI. CDR3 length equals 15 residues. This chain's CDR3 is CASKDRGRDQETQYF. CDR3 nucleotides: TGTGCCAGCAAGGACAGGGGGCGGGATCAAGAGACCCAGTACTTC.

This rearrangement joins TRBV28 to TRBJ2-5; no reliable D call. The DNA matches TRBJ2-7 better at its end, which makes the J call doubtful. The CDR3 loop spans 13 amino acids. Germline CDR1 and CDR2: MDHEN and SYDVKM. Written as DNA, the CDR3 is TGTGCCAGCAGGGGCCCAAAGGTTTACGAGCAGTACTTC. Its translation: CASRGPKVYEQYF.

The rearrangement uses TRBV5-6 and TRBJ1-5, with D perhaps TRBD1 (6 bases). Per the germline V gene, CDR1 is SGHDT and CDR2 is YYEEEE. Trimming pared 4 bases from V and 4 bases from J, leaving 9 bases between. The CDR3 is made up of 13 amino acids. The CDR3 bases are TGTGCCAGCAGCGGCAGGGGTAATCAGCCCCAGCATTTT. It is translated as CASSGRGNQPQHF.

This rearrangement joins TRBV7-9 to TRBJ2-4; 10 bases match TRBD2. Germline V lookup: CDR1 SEHNR, CDR2 FQNEAQ (reference sequence). This CDR3 has 16 amino acids. Trimming took 1 base from V and 1 from J; bases not matched to a gene: 1. The CDR3 coding sequence is TGTGCCAGCAGCTTAGGTAGCGGGGGGGCCAAAAACATTCAGTACTTC. Translated, it gives CASSLGSGGAKNIQYF.

In its sample, this clone was seen a few times. This chain joins TRBV5-1 and TRBJ2-5; 8 nucleotides match TRBD1. This CDR3 spans 13 amino acids. Germline-derived CDR1 and CDR2 are SGHRS and YFSETQ. J was trimmed by 4 bases and V by 4 bases; bases with no gene match: 3. CDR3 sequence reads: CASSPDRAETQYF. The DNA for the CDR3 is TGCGCCAGCAGCCCGGACAGGGCAGAGACCCAGTACTTC.

The V gene is TRBV13, the J gene TRBJ1-1, with D perhaps matching TRBD1 (5 bases). This CDR3 is built from 14 residues. The V gene's germline CDR1 is PRHDT and CDR2 FYEKMQ (reference sequence). V dropped 5 bases and J dropped 0 bases, with 10 bases sitting between them. The CDR3 DNA follows: TGTGCCAGCAGCCGCGGGACGGTGAACACTGAAGCTTTCTTT. It is translated as CASSRGTVNTEAFF.

The rearrangement joins TRBV11-2 to TRBJ2-1; D is undetermined. V lost 6 bases to trimming and J lost 5 bases, with 11 bases between them. This CDR3 comprises 13 residues. Germline V gives CDR1 SGHAT, CDR2 FQNNGV. The CDR3 here is CASRPTPNNEQFF. The CDR3 region has the DNA TGTGCCAGCAGACCAACTCCGAACAATGAGCAGTTCTTC.

The rearrangement joins TRBV5-5 to TRBJ1-2, with D unresolved. CDR1 and CDR2 from the germline V gene are SGHKS and YYEKEE (reference sequence). V was cut by 0 bases and J by 5 bases, with 8 bases left in between. The CDR3 extends over 13 amino acids. The CDR3 loop is CASSLDVRYGYTF. In DNA form, the CDR3 reads TGTGCCAGCAGCTTGGACGTGAGATATGGCTACACCTTC.

V gene TRBV10-3 combines with J gene TRBJ2-7; a weak D match, TRBD1 (6 bases). The V end was cut by 2 bases, the J end by 3 bases, with 20 bases between. Germline CDR1 reads ENHRY; CDR2 reads SYGVKD. CDR3 size: 17 residues. In DNA, the CDR3 is TGTGCCATCAGTGAGGACCCTCGGACAGCAGGGAGCTACGAGCAGTACTTC. Residues: CAISEDPRTAGSYEQYF.

The chain uses TRBV28 and TRBJ2-2; tentative D call: TRBD1 (5 bases). Germline V gene data show CDR1 as MDHEN and CDR2 as SYDVKM. The V gene lost 5 bases and the J gene lost 1 base, with 14 bases spanning the gap. The CDR3 spans 16 residues. In nucleotides, the CDR3 is TGTGCCAGCAGTCTACAGGTTTTAGGGAACACCGGGGAGCTGTTTTTT. Its protein product is CASSLQVLGNTGELFF.

This clone was counted once. The rearrangement links TRBV4-1 to TRBJ2-5, with a possible D match to TRBD1 (6 bases). This CDR3 is 17 amino acids long. V lost 4 bases and J lost 1, with 19 bases in between. Germline values: CDR1 MGHRA, CDR2 YSYEKL. CDR3 coding DNA: TGCGCCAGCAGCCCAGGGGTCGGGACAAAGGTCCAAGAGACCCAGTACTTC. Protein sequence: CASSPGVGTKVQETQYF.